These 20 T cell receptor beta chains were all obtained from the same sample, sequenced in a study of blood T cell repertoires in COVID-19. Profiled with immunoSEQ multiplex PCR; TCRdb holds only in-frame clones, not every one. The top ten hold roughly 6% of the sample, which has roughly 200,000 clones, 75% to 90% seen once. The specimen sequenced was PBMCs or T cells enriched from blood (not recorded which). These receptors all come from a man aged 40-50 years who had recovered from COVID-19.

Note on this clone: One junction end does not reproduce the germline sequence, and a read error may be involved. This sequence joins TRBV6-1 and TRBJ2-2, with TRBD2 matching over 12 bases. The CDR3 contains 16 residues. Per the germline V gene, CDR1 is MNHNS and CDR2 is SASEGT. The chain's CDR3 is CASTELAGGLTGELFF. In nucleotides, the CDR3 is TGTGCCAGCACTGAACTAGCGGGGGGCCTTACCGGGGAGCTGTTTTTT.

The chain recombines TRBV7-8 with TRBJ2-2, with 8 positions matching TRBD1. The CDR3 spans 15 residues. Trimming removed 5 bases from V and 5 bases from J; junction bases left unmatched: 7. Germline V gene data show CDR1 as SGHVS and CDR2 as FQNEAQ. In DNA, the CDR3 is TGTGCCAGCAGCGCCCAGGGGGCGGGTACCGGGGAGCTGTTTTTT. Residues: CASSAQGAGTGELFF. The full variable domain, its missing parts supplied by reference TRBV7-8 and TRBJ2-2, is GAGVSQSPRYKVAKRGQDVALRCDPISGHVSLFWYQQALGQGPEFLTYFQNEAQLDKSGLPSDRFFAERPEGSVSTLKIQRTQQEDSAVYLCASSAQGAGTGELFFGEGSRLTVL.

The table lists this clone with a few counts. V usage is TRBV7-9 and J usage is TRBJ2-7; the D gene is possibly TRBD1 (6 bases). This CDR3 is built from 12 residues. V was pared by 3 bases and J by 4 bases, with 7 bases between. Germline lookup yields CDR1 SEHNR and CDR2 FQNEAQ (reference sequence). The CDR3 DNA sequence: TGTGCCAGCAGCTTTCAGGGGTACGAGCAGTACTTC. This sequence encodes CASSFQGYEQYF. Full variable domain (outside the CDR3, taken from reference TRBV7-9 and TRBJ2-7): DTGVSQNPRHKITKRGQNVTFRCDPISEHNRLYWYRQTLGQGPEFLTYFQNEAQLEKSRLLSDRFSAERPKGSFSTLEIQRTEQGDSAMYLCASSFQGYEQYFGPGTRLTVT.

V gene TRBV7-8 combines with J gene TRBJ1-1, with D possibly TRBD1 on 5 matching bases. Per the germline V gene, CDR1 is SGHVS and CDR2 is FQNEAQ. V lost 1 base to trimming and J lost 5 bases, with 14 bases between them. This CDR3 is 15 amino acids long. CDR3 sequence (DNA): TGTGCCAGCAGCTTAGATATCGGGGGTAGGACTGAAGCTTTCTTT. Translated: CASSLDIGGRTEAFF.

Only one count was recorded for this clone. The V call is TRBV11-1, the J call TRBJ1-1, with D tentatively TRBD1 (5 bases). CDR3 size: 13 residues. Germline V gene sequence: CDR1 SGHAT, CDR2 FQDESV (reference sequence). Deletions cut 5 bases from V and 1 base from J, with 8 bases between. In DNA form, the CDR3 reads TGTGCCAGCAGCACCCAGGGGAACACTGAAGCTTTCTTT. Amino acid sequence: CASSTQGNTEAFF.

The chain combines TRBV2 with TRBJ1-4, with D maybe TRBD1 (6 bases). Germline V gives CDR1 SNHLY, CDR2 FYNNEI. The germline V and J ends were trimmed by 2 bases and 10 bases, with 11 bases remaining between them. The CDR3 length is 13 residues. The CDR3: CASSEFTTGKLFF. CDR3 coding DNA: TGTGCCAGCAGTGAATTTACGACAGGAAAACTGTTTTTT.

The chain joins TRBV9 to TRBJ2-1; 9 bases agree with TRBD1. This CDR3 has 18 residues. Germline CDR1 is SGDLS and CDR2 is YYNGEE. With 0 bases clipped from V and 1 base from J, the junction kept 8 bases outside the gene matches. Written as DNA, the CDR3 is TGTGCCAGCAGCGTAGTAAGTCGCGGACAGGGGTCCTACAATGAGCAGTTCTTC. Protein: CASSVVSRGQGSYNEQFF. The full variable domain, its missing parts supplied by reference TRBV9 and TRBJ2-1, is DSGVTQTPKHLITATGQRVTLRCSPRSGDLSVYWYQQSLDQGLQFLIQYYNGEERAKGNILERFSAQQFPDLHSELNLSSLELGDSALYFCASSVVSRGQGSYNEQFFGPGTRLTVL.

The chain employs TRBV5-1 and TRBJ1-1, with a possible D match to TRBD1 (5 bases). The germline V gene has CDR1 SGHRS and CDR2 YFSETQ. With 9 bases removed from V and 4 bases from J, the gap between germline ends came to 16 bases. The CDR3 has 13 residues. The CDR3 sequence: CATSKDKITEAFF. The CDR3 DNA is TGCGCCACCTCAAAGGACAAAATCACTGAAGCTTTCTTT.

In DNA form, the CDR3 reads TGCAGCGTTGAAGATCCAGAAATCACAGGGACAGATACGCAGTATTTT. Translating gives CSVEDPEITGTDTQYF. The chain employs TRBV29-1 and TRBJ2-3; perhaps TRBD1 as D (6 bases). The CDR3 spans 16 residues. Trimming pared 0 bases from V and 3 bases from J, leaving 16 bases between. The germline V gene encodes CDR1 SQVTM and CDR2 ANQGSEA.

The CDR3 loop is CASSLFGNGEQYF. As DNA, the CDR3 is TGTGCCAGCAGCTTGTTCGGTAACGGCGAGCAGTACTTC. The chain joins TRBV5-4 to TRBJ2-7; D is undetermined. The CDR3 extends over 13 amino acids. The germline V and J ends were trimmed by 1 base and 6 bases, with 11 bases remaining between them. CDR1 SGHNT and CDR2 YYREEE come from the germline V gene (reference sequence).

The chain couples TRBV5-1 to TRBJ2-1; 12 positions match TRBD2. The CDR3 is 17 amino acids. The V gene's germline CDR1 is SGHRS and CDR2 YFSETQ. Germline trimming cut 3 bases from V and 0 bases from J; bases unmatched to any gene: 4. The CDR3 here is CASSYGLAGHSYNEQFF. The CDR3 DNA reads TGCGCCAGCAGCTATGGACTAGCGGGGCACTCCTACAATGAGCAGTTCTTC.

The chain recombines TRBV5-1 with TRBJ2-2, with D maybe TRBD2 (5 bases). The CDR3 is 17 residues long. Germline lookup yields CDR1 SGHRS and CDR2 YFSETQ. Trimming stripped 3 bases from V and 1 base from J, with 16 bases between. CDR3 DNA: TGCGCCAGCAGCTCCAGACTTGCCGGGAAGAACACCGGGGAGCTGTTTTTT. Translating gives CASSSRLAGKNTGELFF.

The chain is built from TRBV24-1 and TRBJ1-2; 10 nucleotides line up with TRBD1. This CDR3 is built from 16 residues. The trim removed 4 bases at V and 9 bases at J, leaving 13 bases unmatched. The germline gives CDR1 KGHDR, CDR2 SFDVKD. CDR3 nucleotide sequence: TGTGCCACCAGTGACAGGGACAGGGGATTCTATGATAGCTACACCTTC. Its translation: CATSDRDRGFYDSYTF.

The chain couples TRBV5-4 to TRBJ1-2, with 11 bases that match TRBD1. Losses at the gene ends were 5 bases for V and 5 bases for J; bases not matched to a gene: 8. The germline V gene encodes CDR1 SGHNT and CDR2 YYREEE (reference sequence). The CDR3 contains 15 residues. CDR3 sequence: CASRGIGTGGYGYTF. The CDR3 DNA reads TGTGCCAGCAGGGGCATTGGGACAGGGGGGTATGGCTACACCTTC.

This chain links TRBV7-9 with TRBJ2-5; the match to TRBD1 covers 9 bases. This CDR3 has 16 residues. Trimming took 0 bases from V and 2 from J; bases not matched to a gene: 4. The germline gives CDR1 SEHNR, CDR2 FQNEAQ (reference sequence). CDR3 sequence: CASSLAGQGAQETQYF. As DNA, the CDR3 is TGTGCCAGCAGCTTAGCGGGACAGGGAGCACAAGAGACCCAGTACTTC.

This chain connects TRBV18 to TRBJ1-6; D gene uncertain. Trimming pared 5 bases from V and 7 bases from J, leaving 9 bases between. The V gene's germline CDR1 is KGHSH and CDR2 LQKENI. The CDR3 has 13 amino acids. The CDR3 is CASSSVQNSPLHF. Here the CDR3 DNA reads TGTGCCAGCTCATCAGTGCAGAATTCACCCCTCCACTTT.

The V and J genes are TRBV27 and TRBJ1-6, with 8 bases matching TRBD1. CDR3 length equals 15 residues. Germline V lookup: CDR1 MNHEY, CDR2 SMNVEV (reference sequence). Trimming cost V 6 bases and J 4 bases; bases outside gene matches: 5. CDR3: CASRGQEGYNSPLHF. For the CDR3, the DNA is TGTGCCAGCAGGGGACAGGAGGGATATAATTCACCCCTCCACTTT.

The rearrangement joins TRBV12-3 or TRBV12-4 to TRBJ1-1; D is uncertain. Trimming pared 5 bases from V and 2 bases from J, leaving 9 bases between. This CDR3 is built from 13 residues. In DNA, the CDR3 is TGTGCCAGCAGTCCTCCCTCTAACACTGAAGCTTTCTTT. Protein: CASSPPSNTEAFF.

J is TRBJ2-7 and V is TRBV13; the match to TRBD2 covers 11 bases. The V segment lost 5 bases and the J segment 5 bases; nucleotides outside the gene matches: 11. The CDR3 runs 16 residues. CDR1 is PRHDT and CDR2 is FYEKMQ in the germline V gene (reference sequence). The CDR3 spells CASSPPLTSGKHEQYF. DNA of the CDR3: TGTGCCAGCAGCCCGCCTTTGACTAGCGGGAAGCACGAGCAGTACTTC.

V is TRBV7-9 and J is TRBJ2-2; a possible D gene is TRBD1 (6 bases). The CDR3 has 16 residues. CDR1 and CDR2 from the germline V gene are SEHNR and FQNEAQ (reference sequence). V lost 5 bases to trimming and J lost 4 bases, with 17 bases between them. CDR3 nucleotide sequence: TGTGCCAGCAGCCCTCTTGGGACAAGGAGCACCGGGGAGCTGTTTTTT. Translating gives CASSPLGTRSTGELFF. Together with reference TRBV7-9 and TRBJ2-2, the CDR3 gives the full variable domain: DTGVSQNPRHKITKRGQNVTFRCDPISEHNRLYWYRQTLGQGPEFLTYFQNEAQLEKSRLLSDRFSAERPKGSFSTLEIQRTEQGDSAMYLCASSPLGTRSTGELFFGEGSRLTVL.